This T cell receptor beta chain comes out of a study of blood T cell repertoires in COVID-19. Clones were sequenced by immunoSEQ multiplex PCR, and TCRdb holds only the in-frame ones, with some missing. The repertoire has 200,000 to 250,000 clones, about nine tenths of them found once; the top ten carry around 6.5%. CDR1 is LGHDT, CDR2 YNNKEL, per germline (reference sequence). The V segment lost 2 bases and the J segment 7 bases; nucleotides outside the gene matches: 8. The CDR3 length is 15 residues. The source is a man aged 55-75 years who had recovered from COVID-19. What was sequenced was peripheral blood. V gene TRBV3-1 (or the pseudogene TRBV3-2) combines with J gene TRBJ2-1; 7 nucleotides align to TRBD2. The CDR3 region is CASSQSGGSSNEQFF. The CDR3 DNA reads TGTGCCAGCAGCCAATCCGGCGGGAGTTCGAATGAGCAGTTCTTC.